One and the same sample provided the 20 T cell receptor beta chains below, sequenced in a study of breast tumors, draining lymph nodes, adjacent tissues. TCRdb reanalysed the multiplex PCR reads using MiXCR and keeps one entry per CDR3 protein. The sample includes about 150,000 distinct CDR3 sequences, approximately 20% of them seen just once. The lymph nodes were axillary draining lymph nodes from breast cancer patients. Sequenced: axillary lymph node tissue. Every receptor here comes from a female donor with breast cancer. Some clones in this sample may be carry-over from other donors' samples.

There are many counts of this clonotype. V gene TRBV18 combines with J gene TRBJ2-1; 8 positions agree with TRBD1. Germline V gene lookup returns CDR1 KGHSH and CDR2 LQKENI. The CDR3 extends over 14 amino acids. Trimming at V came to 4 bases and at J to 6 bases, leaving 5 bases not matched to a gene. CDR3 loop: CASSRLGQGNEQFF. DNA for the CDR3: TGTGCCAGCTCACGTCTTGGACAGGGCAATGAGCAGTTCTTC.

This clonotype was found many times. The V call is TRBV15, the J call TRBJ1-5; D is unclear. Trimming pared 1 base from V and 6 bases from J, leaving 4 bases between. Germline-derived CDR1 and CDR2 are LNHNV and YYDKDF (reference sequence). The CDR3 has 12 residues. Written as DNA, the CDR3 is TGTGCCACCAGCAGAGGAGGTCAGCCCCAGCATTTT. It yields the protein CATSRGGQPQHF. Combining the CDR3 with reference TRBV15 and TRBJ1-5 gives the whole variable domain DAMVIQNPRYQVTQFGKPVTLSCSQTLNHNVMYWYQQKSSQAPKLLFHYYDKDFNNEADTPDNFQSRRPNTSFCFLDIRSPGLGDTAMYLCATSRGGQPQHFGDGTRLSIL.

The table lists this clonotype with many counts. The V call is TRBV6-6, the J call TRBJ2-7; 10 positions agree with TRBD1. J lost 3 bases, V lost 6 bases, and 8 bases had no gene match. CDR3 length equals 15 residues. Germline V gene lookup returns CDR1 MNHNY and CDR2 SVGAGI (reference sequence). DNA of the CDR3: TGTGCCAGCAGCTCCCCAGGGACAGGGGTCTACGAGCAGTACTTC. As protein: CASSSPGTGVYEQYF.

This clonotype was counted many times. The J gene is TRBJ1-6, the V gene TRBV5-1, with a weak D call TRBD1 (5 bases). The CDR3 is made up of 15 amino acids. Germline loops: CDR1 SGHRS, CDR2 YFSETQ. V was cut by 0 bases and J by 5 bases, with 9 bases left in between. CDR3 amino acids: CASSLGQGNNSPLHF. CDR3 DNA: TGCGCCAGCAGCTTGGGTCAGGGAAATAATTCACCCCTCCACTTT.

This clonotype was recorded once. The genes are TRBV30 and TRBJ2-1, with unresolved D. V lost 0 bases and J 7 bases, leaving 10 bases between the germline ends. This CDR3 has 13 residues. Germline lookup yields CDR1 GTSNPN and CDR2 SVGIG (reference sequence). The CDR3 DNA sequence: TGTGCCTGGAGTGTATTTCGGCATAATGAGCAGTTCTTC. This encodes CAWSVFRHNEQFF.

This chain connects TRBV11-3 to TRBJ2-5; D perhaps matches TRBD1 (5 bases). Trimming took off 3 bases at V and 4 bases at J, with 12 bases between the two ends. Per the germline V gene, CDR1 is SGHNT and CDR2 is YENEEA. The CDR3 sequence is 14 residues long. CDR3 bases: TGTGCCAGCAGCTTGGGTAGGGGTTCAGAGACCCAGTACTTC. Residues: CASSLGRGSETQYF. Looking up the rest from reference TRBV11-3 and TRBJ2-5 gives the full variable domain: EAGVVQSPRYKIIEKKQPVAFWCNPISGHNTLYWYLQNLGQGPELLIRYENEEAVDDSQLPKDRFSAERLKGVDSTLKIQPAELGDSAVYLCASSLGRGSETQYFGPGTRLLVL.

There are many counts of this clonotype. The chain employs TRBV12-3 or TRBV12-4 and TRBJ2-6; D is undetermined. Between the trimmed V and J ends, which lost 8 bases and 0 bases, there was a span of 5 bases. This CDR3 spans 13 amino acids. The CDR3 DNA follows: TGTGCCAGCGGGCGCTCTGGGGCCAACGTCCTGACTTTC. It yields the protein CASGRSGANVLTF.

The sample holds many counts of this clonotype. This chain links TRBV12-3 or TRBV12-4 with TRBJ2-1, with 9 nucleotides matching TRBD2. The V gene end was trimmed by 3 bases and the J gene end by 8 bases; junction bases not matched to a gene: 8. The CDR3 is made up of 15 amino acids. Written as DNA, the CDR3 is TGTGCCAGCAGTTTTGAGGCGGGAGGGCGAGATGAGCAGTTCTTC. It codes for CASSFEAGGRDEQFF.

Worth noting for this clonotype: A much larger clone lies a single base off, so this may be a read error. V and J are TRBV19 and TRBJ2-5; 8 bases agree with TRBD2. This CDR3 has 14 residues. Germline V gene data show CDR1 as LNHDA and CDR2 as SQIVND (reference sequence). J was trimmed by 7 bases and V by 6 bases; bases with no gene match: 10. The CDR3 spells CASSLRTSLGTQYF. CDR3 DNA: TGTGCCAGTAGCCTTAGGACTAGCTTGGGGACCCAGTACTTC. Full variable domain (missing parts from reference TRBV19 and TRBJ2-5): DGGITQSPKYLFRKEGQNVTLSCEQNLNHDAMYWYRQDPGQGLRLIYYSQIVNDFQKGDIAEGYSVSREKKESFPLTVTSAQKNPTAFYLCASSLRTSLGTQYFGPGTRLLVL.

This clonotype was detected many times. This sequence joins TRBV7-9 and TRBJ1-4; no clear D gene. This CDR3 has 14 amino acids. The germline CDR1 and CDR2 sequences are SEHNR and FQNEAQ (reference sequence). V lost 7 bases and J lost 3, with 12 bases in between. CDR3: CASTLVGSNEKLFF. In DNA form, the CDR3 reads TGTGCCAGCACCTTGGTGGGGTCTAATGAAAAACTGTTTTTT.

As regards this clonotype: This may stem from a read error, because a much larger clone lies one nucleotide away. The genes are TRBV5-8 and TRBJ2-1; 10 bases are a match to TRBD2. Per the germline V gene, CDR1 is SGHTS and CDR2 is YDEGEE. V lost 7 bases to trimming and J lost 7 bases; unmatched junction nucleotides: 11. The CDR3 covers 15 residues. For the CDR3, the DNA is TGTGCCAGCCGACCGGTAGCGGGAGGTGCAAATGAGCAGTTCTTC. Its translation is CASRPVAGGANEQFF.

With regard to this clonotype: This may stem from a read error, because a much larger clone lies one nucleotide away. The genes are TRBV5-1 and TRBJ2-1, with D possibly being TRBD1 or TRBD2 (5 bases each). The CDR3 covers 16 residues. Per germline, CDR1 SGHRS and CDR2 YFSETQ. Trimming left V 4 bases short and J 13 bases short, with 27 bases between. CDR3 sequence: CASSKEGASLSGIQFF. The CDR3 DNA sequence: TGCGCCAGCAGCAAAGAAGGGGCTAGCCTCTCCGGGATTCAGTTCTTC.

This chain links TRBV6-5 with TRBJ2-3, with 7 bases lining up with TRBD2. V was clipped by 4 bases and J by 5 bases; unmatched bases: 9. The germline V gene encodes CDR1 MNHEY and CDR2 SVGAGI. This CDR3 comprises 15 residues. The CDR3 sequence is CASSSLSGGRDTQYF. In nucleotides, the CDR3 is TGTGCCAGCAGTTCCCTATCCGGCGGGAGAGATACGCAGTATTTT.

Remarks on this clonotype: One end of the junction does not line up with germline, which may come from a read error. The chain carries TRBV4-3 and TRBJ2-7; the D gene is possibly TRBD2 (5 bases). The CDR3 spans 17 residues. Germline CDR1 LGHNA, CDR2 YSLEER. The chain's CDR3 is CASSPPKRLADSHEQYF. CDR3 nucleotide sequence: TGCGCCAGCAGCCCCCCGAAAAGGCTAGCCGACTCCCACGAGCAGTACTTC.

As concerns this clonotype: A much larger clonotype is one base distant, so this may be a read error. The chain has TRBV7-8 and TRBJ2-2; the match to TRBD1 covers 10 bases. The CDR3 totals 13 residues. The V gene's germline CDR1 is SGHVS and CDR2 FQNEAQ. The CDR3 is CASRTGGTGELVF. In DNA form, the CDR3 reads TGTGCCAGCAGGACAGGGGGCACCGGGGAGCTGGTTTTT.

In its sample, this clonotype was seen many times. The chain joins TRBV5-8 to TRBJ1-2; a possible D gene is TRBD1 (5 bases). The CDR3 loop spans 13 amino acids. The V and J ends lost 0 bases and 4 bases respectively, with 7 bases between them. Germline CDR1 and CDR2: SGHTS and YDEGEE. CDR3 loop: CASSLGGGYGYTF. CDR3 coding DNA: TGTGCCAGCAGCTTGGGGGGGGGCTATGGCTACACCTTC.

Points on this clonotype: Without the conserved terminal phenylalanine or tryptophan, this CDR3 likely stems from a read error. The V gene is TRBV28, the J gene TRBJ2-2; D call uncertain. The CDR3 is made up of 14 amino acids. Germline V lookup: CDR1 MDHEN, CDR2 SYDVKM. The V end was cut by 3 bases, the J end by 4 bases, with 9 bases between. In nucleotides, the CDR3 is TGTGCCAGCAGTTTTGGAACCCTCACCGGGGAGCTGTTTTCT. Its translation: CASSFGTLTGELFS.

This clonotype has a count of ten or more. J is TRBJ2-3 and V is TRBV14; D ambiguous. Trimming took off 2 bases at V and 0 bases at J, with 3 bases between the two ends. Germline-derived CDR1 and CDR2 are SGHDN and FVKESK. The CDR3 sequence is 13 residues long. The CDR3 DNA sequence: TGTGCCAGCAGCCAAATTAGCACAGATACGCAGTATTTT. Its translation is CASSQISTDTQYF.

The J gene is TRBJ2-2, the V gene TRBV15; possible D gene TRBD1, 6 bases. This CDR3 is built from 16 residues. V lost 1 base, J lost 5 bases, and 14 bases lay in between. Germline V gives CDR1 LNHNV, CDR2 YYDKDF (reference sequence). Here the CDR3 reads CATSRVRGIRTGELFF. In DNA, the CDR3 is TGTGCCACCAGCAGAGTCAGGGGAATTCGGACCGGGGAGCTGTTTTTT. Drawing the rest from reference TRBV15 and TRBJ2-2, the complete variable domain is DAMVIQNPRYQVTQFGKPVTLSCSQTLNHNVMYWYQQKSSQAPKLLFHYYDKDFNNEADTPDNFQSRRPNTSFCFLDIRSPGLGDTAMYLCATSRVRGIRTGELFFGEGSRLTVL.

In this sample, this clonotype turned up many times. In nucleotides, the CDR3 is TGTGCCAGCAGCCAAGTAGGCAGGGAAGAGACCCAGTACTTC. Protein: CASSQVGREETQYF. The chain carries TRBV4-2 and TRBJ2-5, with a weak D call TRBD1 (5 bases). The germline V and J ends were trimmed by 1 base and 3 bases, with 9 bases remaining between them. The CDR3 covers 14 residues. Germline values: CDR1 LGHNA, CDR2 YNFKEQ.